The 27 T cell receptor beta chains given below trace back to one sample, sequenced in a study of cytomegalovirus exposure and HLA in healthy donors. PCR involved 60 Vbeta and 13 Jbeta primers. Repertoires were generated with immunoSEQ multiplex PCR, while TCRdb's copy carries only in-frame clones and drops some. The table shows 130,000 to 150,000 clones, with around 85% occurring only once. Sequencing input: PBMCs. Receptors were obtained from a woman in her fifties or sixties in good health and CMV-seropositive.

In nucleotides, the CDR3 is TGTGCCATCAGTGAATATGCAGGGGATGGAAACACCATATATTTT. Protein: CAISEYAGDGNTIYF. The rearrangement joins TRBV10-3 to TRBJ1-3; tentatively, D is TRBD1 (6 bases). V was pared by 3 bases and J by 3 bases, with 12 bases between. Germline-derived CDR1 and CDR2 are ENHRY and SYGVKD. The CDR3 contains 15 residues.

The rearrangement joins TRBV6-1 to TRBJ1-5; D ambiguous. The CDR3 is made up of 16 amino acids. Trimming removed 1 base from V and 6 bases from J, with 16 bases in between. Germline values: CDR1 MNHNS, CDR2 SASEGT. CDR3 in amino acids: CASSEGVGGIIQPQHF. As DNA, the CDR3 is TGTGCCAGCAGTGAAGGGGTAGGAGGGATCATTCAGCCCCAGCATTTT.

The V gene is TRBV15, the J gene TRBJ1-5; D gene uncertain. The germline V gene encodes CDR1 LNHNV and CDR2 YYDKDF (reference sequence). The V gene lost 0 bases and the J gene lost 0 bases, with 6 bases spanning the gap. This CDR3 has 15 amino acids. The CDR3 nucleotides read TGTGCCACCAGCAGAGACGGGGATAGCAATCAGCCCCAGCATTTT. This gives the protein CATSRDGDSNQPQHF.

The CDR3 region has the DNA TGCGCCAGCAGACCTATACTAGCGGGGGGACTTCAAGAGACCCAGTACTTC. This translates into CASRPILAGGLQETQYF. The chain joins TRBV5-1 to TRBJ2-5; 12 bases map to TRBD2. The V gene's germline CDR1 is SGHRS and CDR2 YFSETQ. The V and J ends lost 5 bases and 2 bases, in that order; junction bases with no gene match: 10. CDR3 length: 17 amino acids.

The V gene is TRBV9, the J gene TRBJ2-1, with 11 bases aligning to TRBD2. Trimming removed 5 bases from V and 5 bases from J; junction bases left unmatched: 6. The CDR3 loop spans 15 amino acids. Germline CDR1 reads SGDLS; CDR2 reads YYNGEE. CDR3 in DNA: TGTGCCAGCAGAGGGAATAGCGGGGGGGACAATGAGCAGTTCTTC. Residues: CASRGNSGGDNEQFF.

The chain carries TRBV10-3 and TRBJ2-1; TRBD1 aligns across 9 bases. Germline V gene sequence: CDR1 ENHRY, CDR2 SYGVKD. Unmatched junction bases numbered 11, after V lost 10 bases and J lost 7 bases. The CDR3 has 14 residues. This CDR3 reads CATDRDRVGNEQFF. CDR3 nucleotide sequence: TGTGCCACTGACCGGGACAGGGTCGGGAATGAGCAGTTCTTC.

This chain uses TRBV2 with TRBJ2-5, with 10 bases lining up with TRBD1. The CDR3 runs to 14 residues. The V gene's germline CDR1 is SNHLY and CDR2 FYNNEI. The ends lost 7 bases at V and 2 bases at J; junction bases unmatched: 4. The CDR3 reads CASNGQGVQETQYF. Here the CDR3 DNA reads TGTGCCAGCAACGGACAGGGGGTACAAGAGACCCAGTACTTC.

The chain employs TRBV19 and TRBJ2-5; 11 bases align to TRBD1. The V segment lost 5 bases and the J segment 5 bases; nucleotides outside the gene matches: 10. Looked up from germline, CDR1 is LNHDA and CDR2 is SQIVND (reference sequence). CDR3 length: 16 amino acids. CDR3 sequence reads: CASSVLRDRGSETQYF. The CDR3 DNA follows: TGTGCCAGTAGTGTACTGCGGGACAGGGGGAGCGAGACCCAGTACTTC.

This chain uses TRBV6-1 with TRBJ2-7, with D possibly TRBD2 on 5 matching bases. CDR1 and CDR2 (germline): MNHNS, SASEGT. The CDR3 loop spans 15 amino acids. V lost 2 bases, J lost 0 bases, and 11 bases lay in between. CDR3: CASSESRTHSYEQYF. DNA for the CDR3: TGTGCCAGCAGTGAAAGTAGGACTCACTCCTACGAGCAGTACTTC.

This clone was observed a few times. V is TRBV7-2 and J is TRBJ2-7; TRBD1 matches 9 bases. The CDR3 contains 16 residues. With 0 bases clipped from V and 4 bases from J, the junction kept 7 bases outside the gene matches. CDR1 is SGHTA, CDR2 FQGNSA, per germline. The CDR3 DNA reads TGTGCCAGCAGCTTAGCCGTGGGACAGGGTGTGTACGAGCAGTACTTC. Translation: CASSLAVGQGVYEQYF.

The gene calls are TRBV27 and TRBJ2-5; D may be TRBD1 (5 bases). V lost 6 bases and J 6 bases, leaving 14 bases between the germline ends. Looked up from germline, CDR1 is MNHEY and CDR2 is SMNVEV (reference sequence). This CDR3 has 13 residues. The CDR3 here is CASRQGGGKTQYF. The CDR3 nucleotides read TGTGCCAGCAGGCAGGGCGGCGGAAAGACCCAGTACTTC.

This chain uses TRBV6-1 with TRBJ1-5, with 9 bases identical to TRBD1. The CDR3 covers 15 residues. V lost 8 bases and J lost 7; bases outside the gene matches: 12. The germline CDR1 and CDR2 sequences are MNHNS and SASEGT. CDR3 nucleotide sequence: TGTGCCAGCCTCCAAGGACAGGGGTGGGAGCAGCCCCAGCATTTT. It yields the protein CASLQGQGWEQPQHF.

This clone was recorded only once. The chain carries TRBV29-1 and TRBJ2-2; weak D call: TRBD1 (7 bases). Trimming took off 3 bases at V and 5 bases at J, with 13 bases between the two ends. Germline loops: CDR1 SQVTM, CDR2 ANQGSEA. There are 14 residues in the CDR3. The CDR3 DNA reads TGCAGCGTTGAGCTGACAGGGACTACCGGGGAGCTGTTTTTT. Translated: CSVELTGTTGELFF.

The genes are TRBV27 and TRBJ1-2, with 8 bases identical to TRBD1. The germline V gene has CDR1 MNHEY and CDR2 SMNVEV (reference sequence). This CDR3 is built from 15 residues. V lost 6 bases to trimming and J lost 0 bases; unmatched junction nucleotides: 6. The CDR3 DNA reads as TGTGCCAGCAGCCCAGGGGGCGGGACTAACTATGGCTACACCTTC. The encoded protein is CASSPGGGTNYGYTF.

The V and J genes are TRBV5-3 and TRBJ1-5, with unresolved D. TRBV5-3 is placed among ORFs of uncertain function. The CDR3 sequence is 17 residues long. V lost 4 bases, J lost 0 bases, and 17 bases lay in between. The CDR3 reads CARSPLGEGYSNQPQHF. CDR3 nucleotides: TGTGCCAGAAGCCCCCTCGGGGAGGGATATAGCAATCAGCCCCAGCATTTT.

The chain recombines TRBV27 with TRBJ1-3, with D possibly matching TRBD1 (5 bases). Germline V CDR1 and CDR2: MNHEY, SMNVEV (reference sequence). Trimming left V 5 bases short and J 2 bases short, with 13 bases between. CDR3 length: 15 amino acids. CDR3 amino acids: CASSPSMGPGNTIYF. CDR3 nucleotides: TGTGCCAGCAGTCCATCCATGGGGCCTGGAAACACCATATATTTT.

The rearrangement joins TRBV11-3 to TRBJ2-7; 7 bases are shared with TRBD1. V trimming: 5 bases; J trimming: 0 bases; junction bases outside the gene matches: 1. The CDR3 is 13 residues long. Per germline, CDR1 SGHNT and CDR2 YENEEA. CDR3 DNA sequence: TGTGCCAGCAGCCGGGACAGCTCCTACGAGCAGTACTTC. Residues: CASSRDSSYEQYF.

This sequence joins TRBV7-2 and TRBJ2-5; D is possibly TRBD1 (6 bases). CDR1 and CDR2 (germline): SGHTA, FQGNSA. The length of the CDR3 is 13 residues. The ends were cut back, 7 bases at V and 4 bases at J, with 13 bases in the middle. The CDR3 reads CASINTGTETQYF. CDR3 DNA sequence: TGTGCCAGCATCAACACAGGGACAGAGACCCAGTACTTC.

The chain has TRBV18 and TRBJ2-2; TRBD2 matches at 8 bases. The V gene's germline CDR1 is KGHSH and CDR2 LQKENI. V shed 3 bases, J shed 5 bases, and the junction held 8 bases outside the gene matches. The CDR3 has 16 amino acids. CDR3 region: CASSPPSTSVTGELFF. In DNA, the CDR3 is TGTGCCAGCTCACCTCCTTCGACTAGCGTTACCGGGGAGCTGTTTTTT.

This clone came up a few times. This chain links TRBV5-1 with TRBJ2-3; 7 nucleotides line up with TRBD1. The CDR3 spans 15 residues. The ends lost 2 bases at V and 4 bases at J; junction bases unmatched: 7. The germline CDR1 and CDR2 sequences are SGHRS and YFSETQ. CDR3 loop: CASSFPGQTSDTQYF. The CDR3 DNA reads TGCGCCAGCAGCTTCCCGGGACAGACGTCAGATACGCAGTATTTT.

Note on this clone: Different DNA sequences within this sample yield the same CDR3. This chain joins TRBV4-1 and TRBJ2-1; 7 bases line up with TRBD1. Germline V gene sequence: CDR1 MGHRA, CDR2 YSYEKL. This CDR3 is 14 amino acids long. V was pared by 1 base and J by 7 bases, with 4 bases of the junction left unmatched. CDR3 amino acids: CASSQGQGKNEQFF. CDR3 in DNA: TGCGCCAGCAGCCAAGGACAGGGAAAGAATGAGCAGTTCTTC.

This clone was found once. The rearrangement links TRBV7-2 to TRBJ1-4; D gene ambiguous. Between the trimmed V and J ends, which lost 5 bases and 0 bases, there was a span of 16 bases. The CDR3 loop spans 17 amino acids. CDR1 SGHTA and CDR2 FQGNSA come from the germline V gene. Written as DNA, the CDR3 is TGTGCCAGCAGCCCCCAAGCGGTGGGAGCAACTAATGAAAAACTGTTTTTT. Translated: CASSPQAVGATNEKLFF.

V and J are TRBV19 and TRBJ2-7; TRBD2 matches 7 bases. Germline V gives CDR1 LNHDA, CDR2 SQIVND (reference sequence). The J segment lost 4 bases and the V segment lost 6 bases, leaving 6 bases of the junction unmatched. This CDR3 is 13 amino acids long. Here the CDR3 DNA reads TGTGCCAGTAGACCCCGGGGAGGGTACGAGCAGTACTTC. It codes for CASRPRGGYEQYF.

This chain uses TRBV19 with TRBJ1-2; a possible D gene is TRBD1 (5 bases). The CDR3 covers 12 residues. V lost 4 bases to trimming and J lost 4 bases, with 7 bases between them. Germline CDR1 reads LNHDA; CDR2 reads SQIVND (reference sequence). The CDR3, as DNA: TGTGCCAGTAGTAGGGACTTCTATGGCTACACCTTC. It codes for CASSRDFYGYTF.

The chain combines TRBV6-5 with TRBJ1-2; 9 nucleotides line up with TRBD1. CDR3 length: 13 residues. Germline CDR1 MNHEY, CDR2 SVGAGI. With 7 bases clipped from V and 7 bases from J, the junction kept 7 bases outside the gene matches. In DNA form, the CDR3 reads TGTGCCAGCACTAAGACAGGGGGATCTGGCTACACCTTC. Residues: CASTKTGGSGYTF.

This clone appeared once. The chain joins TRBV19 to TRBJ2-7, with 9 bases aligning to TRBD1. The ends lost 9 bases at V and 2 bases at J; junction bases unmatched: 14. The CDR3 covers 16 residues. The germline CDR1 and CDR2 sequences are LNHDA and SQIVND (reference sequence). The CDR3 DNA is TGTGCCAGCACCCCTCGAGCCGGGACAGGGCCCTACGAGCAGTACTTC. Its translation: CASTPRAGTGPYEQYF.

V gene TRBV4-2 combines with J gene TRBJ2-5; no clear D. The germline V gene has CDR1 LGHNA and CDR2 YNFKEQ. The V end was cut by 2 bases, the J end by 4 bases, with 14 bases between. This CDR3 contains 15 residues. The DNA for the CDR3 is TGTGCCAGCAGCCAAAGAGCCGCTCCAGGAGAGACCCAGTACTTC. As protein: CASSQRAAPGETQYF.